There are a few counts of the clone carrying this TCR beta chain. Its antigen is undetermined. This CDR3 spans 14 amino acids. V shed 3 bases and J shed 4 bases, with 12 bases lying between them. CDR1 is PRHDT and CDR2 is FYEKMQ in the germline V gene (reference sequence). Four PCR rounds used nested alpha and beta constant region primers plus the SP2 primer. TCRdb reprocessed the UMI-ligation and nested PCR reads via MiXCR and lists one record per CDR3 protein. The table includes 37,000 or so distinct CDR3 sequences, approximately 10% detected once. This sample stems from a study of naive and memory T cell subsets. This sample's treatment: skin biopsy from PPD injection site in Mantoux-positive individual. TCR cDNA received a 3' ligated oligonucleotide that carried a UMI. Tuberculin skin test biopsies were taken where PPD was injected in Mantoux-positive people. Study-wide results and caveats: TCR transcript changes with activation or differentiation may affect this RNA method. Delayed type IV hypersensitivity infiltration was taken to explain higher tuberculin-site TCR counts.

Sequenced material: skin, taken from a tuberculin skin test site. The source is an adult in good health. V and J are TRBV13 and TRBJ2-5; possible D gene TRBD2, 6 bases. For the CDR3, the DNA is TGTGCCAGCAGCTTGCGGGATGGATCAGAGACCCAGTACTTC. Translated, it gives CASSLRDGSETQYF.